This TCR beta chain is drawn from a study of shared clonotypes between healthy human individuals (TCRdb year 2020). Study-wide context: The cohort included a few men and a couple of women between 18 and 49 years of age. For each donor, CD4 naive and CD4 memory were each run on three plates, CD8 naive on two plates, and CD8 memory on one plate. To estimate repertoire size and how much clonotypes are shared between individuals, the study performed deep sequencing of blood TCR repertoires from five healthy adults. Different laboratories and diverse techniques were used to prepare libraries and sequence TCR repertoires, to increase sequencing depth and limit assay-specific biases. Each donor's leukapheresis produced roughly between roughly 0.9 and 9 billion PBMCs. The paper as a whole reports these results and caveats: Higher generation probabilities were observed for clonotypes shared by all four sorted-subset donors than for non-shared clonotypes. Incomplete sequencing was indicated by rarefaction of sorted-subset datasets, despite the large sequencing depth. Because the study included a small number of donors, the genetic and exposure-history diversity represented was limited. Sampling was restricted to blood, and TCR repertoires in tissues likely differ from the TCR repertoires found in blood. Naive subsets generally had larger estimated clonotype richness than memory subsets did. Based on pairwise subsampling, the degree of clonotype sharing among donors was expected to be affected by sequencing depth. When several donors were compared, the shared fraction of clonotypes was about 5.5% for naive CD4, 3.5% to 4% for naive CD8, roughly 2.3% for memory CD4, and around 0.37% for memory CD8.

In the case of this clone: Its antigen has not been determined. No much larger clonotype is one base removed from it; base qualities were not supplied.

Inclusive of the bounding cysteine and phenylalanine, the CDR3 is 17 residues long. Here the CDR3 DNA is all that survives: 51 bases in frame from base 1. CDR1 is given as MDHEN and CDR2 as SYDVKM, both from the germline V gene. Healthy HIV-negative adults with no recently reported acute infections or vaccinations were included as donors. Only Caucasian adults living in Nashville, Tennessee, USA were represented among the donors. CD4+ T cells were enriched through magnetic negative selection, after which naive cells were positively selected on CD45RA and the remaining negative fraction served as the memory subset. After blood collection by leukapheresis, PBMCs were isolated using Ficoll-Histopaque density gradient centrifugation and then cryopreserved in the vapor phase of liquid nitrogen. Analytical flow cytometry was used to check the purity and quantity of every magnetically sorted T cell population. Genomic DNA was isolated from every sorted fraction and measured by UV absorbance on a Nanodrop 2000c.

TCR CDR3 regions were amplified from genomic DNA by multiplex PCR using the deep immunoSEQ assay. Extracted genomic DNA from each cell subset was spread evenly across all wells of several immunoSEQ 96-well plates, with each plate serving as a replicate. For sorted subsets, roughly 200 ng genomic DNA, equal to about 30,000 T cell genomes, was loaded into each replicate PCR. Purified libraries were measured with a Qubit 3.0 fluorometer, size-checked on a Bioanalyzer 2100, and measured again with the KAPA Library Quantification kit. Every immunoSEQ 96-well plate was sequenced on a separate single-read 150-cycle Illumina NextSeq 550 flow cell. The authors processed their data as follows. Because the immunoSEQ output held only junctional sequences and lacked quality scores, the filtering could not match the filtering applied to full-length reads. Sequences were annotated with PyIR, a Python wrapper for IgBLAST v1.9, using IMGT germline references to assign V/J genes and CDR3. Any read was removed if the V/J assignment was weak (E-value above 1e-6), the CDR3 was missing, or the read contained stop codons, out-of-frame junctions, or ambiguous translated residues. V3J clonotypes were defined as sequences sharing an identical inferred V gene, J gene, and CDR3 amino acid sequence. Percentage overlap between repertoires was calculated by dividing the number of shared unique clonotypes by the size of the smaller repertoire. RTK rarefaction, the Chao1 estimator, and Recon v2.1 estimates of unobserved clonotypes were used to assess repertoire richness. For all TCRbeta clonotypes obtained by the gDNA method from a few donors, generation probabilities were computed with OLGA. Not all clones reach the TCRdb copy of this immuneACCESS table, which keeps in-frame sequences only. Checked studies attribute under half of the gap to unresolved V genes and leave the rest unexplained. Clonal size and the V and J genes are those of that table, whereas D and trimming came from the DNA. This sample lists 800,000 to 1,200,000 clones; approximately 78% were detected once. The leading ten clones occupy about 0.52% of the sample.

Sample: memory CD4+ T cells from PBMCs. In the paper's terms, the cell subset or site label means: CD45RA-negative fraction. This chain joins TRBV28 to TRBJ2-1; a stretch of 12 junction bases matches TRBD2. The receptor's source is a man between 18 and 29 years old in good health. Some clones in this sample may be carry-over from other donors' samples. The DNA reads as follows: TGTCACGCCCCTCCTCCGGGGGGTCTAGCGGGAGGGAATGAGCAGTTCTTC. The encoded protein is CHAPPPGGLAGGNEQFF.